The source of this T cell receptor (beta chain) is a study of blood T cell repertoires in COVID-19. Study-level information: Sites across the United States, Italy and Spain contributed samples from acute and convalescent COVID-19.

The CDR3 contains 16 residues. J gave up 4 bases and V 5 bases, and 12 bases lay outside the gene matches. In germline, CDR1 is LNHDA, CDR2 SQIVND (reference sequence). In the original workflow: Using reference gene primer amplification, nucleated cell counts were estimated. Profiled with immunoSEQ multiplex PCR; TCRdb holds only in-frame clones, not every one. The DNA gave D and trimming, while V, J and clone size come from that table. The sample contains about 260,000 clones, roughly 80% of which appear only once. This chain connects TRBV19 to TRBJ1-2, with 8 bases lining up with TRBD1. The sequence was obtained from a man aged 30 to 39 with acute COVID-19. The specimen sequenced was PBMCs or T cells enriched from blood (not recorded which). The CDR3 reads CASSFSGTGDIYGYTF. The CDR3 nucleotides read TGTGCCAGTAGTTTCTCCGGGACAGGAGATATCTATGGCTACACCTTC.